This T cell receptor (beta chain) is drawn from a study of early stage breast cancer tumors. Study in general: ER+/PR+/HER2- status applied to about 70% of the 16 invasive breast tumors.

The study, taken as a whole, reports: Unsorted bulk genomic DNA sequencing lacked pairing and functional marker data. Most shared enriched TCRB sequences were commonly generated ones.

A word on this clone: Its antigen is not identified.

Each sample had two DNA replicates, around 0.53 ug blood or roughly 1.4 ug tissue. Assay: immunoSEQ multiplex PCR; the TCRdb copy retains only in-frame clones and omits some. Counted here are tens of thousands of clones, 75% to 90% occurring once; the ten biggest clones make up roughly 13%. Germline trimming cut 1 base from V and 10 bases from J; bases unmatched to any gene: 13. The germline V gene has CDR1 LGHNA and CDR2 YSLEER. This CDR3 contains 17 residues. The chain combines TRBV4-3 with TRBJ2-1, with 10 bases matching TRBD2. The origin of this receptor is a person aged 60 to 70 with breast cancer. Material for sequencing was blood. The DNA for the CDR3 is TGCGCCAGCAGCCAAGGGGGGGGGCTAGCGGGAGAACGAGAGCAGTTCTTC. Its translation is CASSQGGGLAGEREQFF.